What follows is one T cell receptor (beta chain) and its context. Its antigen remains unidentified. This sample was taken from a study of lymphopenia after photon versus proton radiotherapy. The method was immunoSEQ multiplex PCR; TCRdb's version includes in-frame clones alone and lacks a portion of them. This sample has approximately 150,000 clones; approximately 86% occur once, and the top ten carry approximately 4.7%. Study observations and caveats: Post-nadir diversity loss with photons came from oligoclonal expansion, particularly CD8+ Temra cells. Photon-treated patients lost naive T cells and TCR diversity; proton-treated stayed stable.

This sequence originates from a man aged 45-60 years with gastric cancer. The sample was peripheral blood, taken from a patient treated with photon-based radiotherapy.

CDR3 nucleotide sequence: TGTGCCAGCAGCTTAGCGATAGGCCAGGGAACTGAAGCTTTCTTT. Translated: CASSLAIGQGTEAFF. The chain combines TRBV7-8 with TRBJ1-1; tentative D call: TRBD1 (5 bases). The CDR3 length is 15 residues. Germline V CDR1 and CDR2: SGHVS, FQNEAQ. V lost 0 bases, J lost 5 bases, and 13 bases lay in between.